This T cell receptor (beta chain) was documented in a study of CD8+CD57+ T cells in acquired aplastic anemia. Study-wide context: DNA recovered from sorted CD4+ and CD8+ cells had a mean of approximately 3 ug. Study observations and caveats: Patients shared just under 30 CD8+ CDR3 sequences with controls. Researchers reported that CD8+ Simpson's diversity was not significantly different in patients versus controls.

Genomic DNA provided the template from which TCR beta VDJ and CDR3 profiles were obtained. MiXCR, applied by TCRdb to the reads, yields one record per CDR3 protein. The data hold 300,000 or so distinct CDR3 sequences, with roughly half observed a single time. With respect to this clonotype: What it recognizes is unknown.

Sequenced sample: sorted CD4+, CD8+, or CD8+CD57+ T cells (not recorded which) from PBMCs. This clonotype was obtained from a human donor with severe aplastic anemia or a healthy control (not recorded which).

CDR3 residues: CASSLDSGGRYEQYF. CDR3 nucleotide sequence: TGCGCCAGCAGCTTGGATTCAGGGGGCCGCTACGAGCAGTACTTC. The V and J genes are TRBV5-1 and TRBJ2-7; 8 positions match TRBD1. Looked up from germline, CDR1 is SGHRS and CDR2 is YFSETQ. The CDR3 consists of 15 residues. V trimming: 0 bases; J trimming: 3 bases; junction bases outside the gene matches: 5.